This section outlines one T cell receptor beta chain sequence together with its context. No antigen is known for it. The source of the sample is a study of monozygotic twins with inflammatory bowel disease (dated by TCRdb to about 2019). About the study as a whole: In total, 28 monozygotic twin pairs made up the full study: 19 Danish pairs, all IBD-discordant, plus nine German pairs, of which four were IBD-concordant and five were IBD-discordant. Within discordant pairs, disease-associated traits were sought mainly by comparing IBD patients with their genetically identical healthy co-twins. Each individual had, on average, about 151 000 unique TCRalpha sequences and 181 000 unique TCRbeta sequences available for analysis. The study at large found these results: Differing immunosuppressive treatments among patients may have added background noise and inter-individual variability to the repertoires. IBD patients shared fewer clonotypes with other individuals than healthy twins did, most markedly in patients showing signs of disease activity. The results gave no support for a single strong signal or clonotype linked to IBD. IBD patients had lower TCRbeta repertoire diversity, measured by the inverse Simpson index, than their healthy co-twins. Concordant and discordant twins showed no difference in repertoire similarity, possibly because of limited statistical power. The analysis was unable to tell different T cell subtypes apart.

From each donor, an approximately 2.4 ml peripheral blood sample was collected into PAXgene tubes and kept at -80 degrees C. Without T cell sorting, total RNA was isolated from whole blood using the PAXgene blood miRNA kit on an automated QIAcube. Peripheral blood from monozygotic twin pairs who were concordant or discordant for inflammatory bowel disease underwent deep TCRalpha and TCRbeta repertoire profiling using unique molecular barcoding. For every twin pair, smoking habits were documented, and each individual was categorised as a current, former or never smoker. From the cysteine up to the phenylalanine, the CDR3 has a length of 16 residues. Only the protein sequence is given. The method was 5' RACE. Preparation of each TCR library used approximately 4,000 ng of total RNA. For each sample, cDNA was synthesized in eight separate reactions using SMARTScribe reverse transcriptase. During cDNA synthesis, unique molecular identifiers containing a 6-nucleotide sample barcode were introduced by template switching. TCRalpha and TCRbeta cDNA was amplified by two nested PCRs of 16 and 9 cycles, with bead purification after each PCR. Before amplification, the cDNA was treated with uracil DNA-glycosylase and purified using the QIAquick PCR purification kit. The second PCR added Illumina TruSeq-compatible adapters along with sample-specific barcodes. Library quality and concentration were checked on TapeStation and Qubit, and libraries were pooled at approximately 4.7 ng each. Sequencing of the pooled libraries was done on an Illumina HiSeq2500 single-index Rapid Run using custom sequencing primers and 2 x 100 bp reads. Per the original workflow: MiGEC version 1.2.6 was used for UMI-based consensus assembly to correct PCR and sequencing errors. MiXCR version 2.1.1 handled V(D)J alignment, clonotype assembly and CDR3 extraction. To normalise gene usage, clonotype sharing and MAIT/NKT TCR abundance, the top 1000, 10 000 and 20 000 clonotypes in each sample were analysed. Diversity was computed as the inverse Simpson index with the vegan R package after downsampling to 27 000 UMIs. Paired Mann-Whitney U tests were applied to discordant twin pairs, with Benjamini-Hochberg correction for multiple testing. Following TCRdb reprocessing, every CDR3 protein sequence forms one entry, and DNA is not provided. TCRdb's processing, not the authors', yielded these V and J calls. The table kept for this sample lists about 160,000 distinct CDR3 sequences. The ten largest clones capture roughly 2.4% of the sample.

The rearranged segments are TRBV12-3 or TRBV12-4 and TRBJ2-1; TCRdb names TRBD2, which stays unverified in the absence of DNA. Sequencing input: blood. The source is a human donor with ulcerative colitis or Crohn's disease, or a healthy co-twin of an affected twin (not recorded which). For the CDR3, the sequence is CASSPRRGGLYNEQFF.